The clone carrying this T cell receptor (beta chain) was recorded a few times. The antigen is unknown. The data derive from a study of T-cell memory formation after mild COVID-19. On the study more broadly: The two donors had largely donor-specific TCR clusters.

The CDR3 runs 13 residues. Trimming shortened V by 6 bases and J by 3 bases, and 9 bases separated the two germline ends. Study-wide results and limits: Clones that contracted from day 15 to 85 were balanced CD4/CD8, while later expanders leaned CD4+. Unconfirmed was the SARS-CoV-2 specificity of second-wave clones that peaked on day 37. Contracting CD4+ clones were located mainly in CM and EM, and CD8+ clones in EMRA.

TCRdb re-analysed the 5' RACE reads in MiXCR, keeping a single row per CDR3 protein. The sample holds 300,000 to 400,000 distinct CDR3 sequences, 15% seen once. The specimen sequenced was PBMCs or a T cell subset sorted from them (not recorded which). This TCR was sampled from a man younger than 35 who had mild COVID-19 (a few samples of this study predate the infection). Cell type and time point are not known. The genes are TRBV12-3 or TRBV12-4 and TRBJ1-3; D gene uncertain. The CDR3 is CASSSAFGNTIYF. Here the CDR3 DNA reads TGTGCCAGCAGCTCTGCGTTTGGAAACACCATATATTTT.